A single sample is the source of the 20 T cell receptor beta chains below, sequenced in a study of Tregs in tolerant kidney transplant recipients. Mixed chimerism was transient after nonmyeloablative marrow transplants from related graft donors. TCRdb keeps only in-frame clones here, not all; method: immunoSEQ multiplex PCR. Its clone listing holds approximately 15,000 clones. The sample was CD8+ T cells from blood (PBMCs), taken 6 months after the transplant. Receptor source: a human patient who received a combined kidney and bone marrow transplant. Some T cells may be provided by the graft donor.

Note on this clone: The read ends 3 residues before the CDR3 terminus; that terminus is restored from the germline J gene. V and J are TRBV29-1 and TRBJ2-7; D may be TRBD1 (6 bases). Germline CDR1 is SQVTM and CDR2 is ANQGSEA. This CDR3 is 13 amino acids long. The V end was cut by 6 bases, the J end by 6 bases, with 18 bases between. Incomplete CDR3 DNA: TGCAGCGTGCAGGGGACCAACGCACGCGAG. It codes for CSVQGTNARE. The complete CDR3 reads CSVQGTNAREQYF.

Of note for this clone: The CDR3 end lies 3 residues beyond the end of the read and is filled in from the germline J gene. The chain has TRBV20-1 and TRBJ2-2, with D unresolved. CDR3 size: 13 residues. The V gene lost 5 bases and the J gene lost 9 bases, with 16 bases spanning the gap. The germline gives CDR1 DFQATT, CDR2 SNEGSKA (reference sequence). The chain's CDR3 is CSASPKGTWELFF. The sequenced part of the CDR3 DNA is TGCAGTGCTTCCCCTAAGGGTACCTGGGAG.

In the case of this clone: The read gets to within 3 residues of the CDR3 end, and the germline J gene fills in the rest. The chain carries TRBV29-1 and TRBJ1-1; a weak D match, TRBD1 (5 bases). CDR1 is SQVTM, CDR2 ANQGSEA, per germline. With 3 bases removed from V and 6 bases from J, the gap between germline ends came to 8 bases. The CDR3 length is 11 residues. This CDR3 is CSVDWGAEAFF. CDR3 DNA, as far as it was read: TGCAGCGTTGATTGGGGGGCTGAA.

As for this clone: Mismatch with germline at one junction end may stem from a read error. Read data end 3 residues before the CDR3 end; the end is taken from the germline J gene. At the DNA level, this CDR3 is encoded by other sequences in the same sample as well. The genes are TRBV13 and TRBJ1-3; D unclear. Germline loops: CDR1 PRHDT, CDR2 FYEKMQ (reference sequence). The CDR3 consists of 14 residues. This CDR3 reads CASSLGQSGNTIYF. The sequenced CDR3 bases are TGTGCCAGCAGCTTAGGACAGTCTGGAAACACG.

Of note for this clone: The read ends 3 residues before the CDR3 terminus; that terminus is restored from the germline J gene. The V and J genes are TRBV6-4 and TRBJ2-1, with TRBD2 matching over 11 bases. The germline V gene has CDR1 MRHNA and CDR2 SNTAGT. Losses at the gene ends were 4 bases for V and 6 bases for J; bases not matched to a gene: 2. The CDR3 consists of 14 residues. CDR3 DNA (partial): TGTGCCAGCAGTGGGCTAGCGGGAGGCAATGAG. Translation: CASSGLAGGNE. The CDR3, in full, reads CASSGLAGGNEQFF.

CDR3 DNA (partial): TGTGCCAGCAGCGCCGGGGGGGTTTCCTACGAG. Amino acid sequence: CASSAGGVSYE. The entire CDR3 protein is CASSAGGVSYEQYF. The chain uses TRBV7-8 and TRBJ2-7; 8 nucleotides agree with TRBD2. The read ends 3 residues before the CDR3 terminus; that terminus is restored from the germline J gene. The V and J ends lost 5 bases and 1 base, in that order; junction bases with no gene match: 4. Germline V lookup: CDR1 SGHVS, CDR2 FQNEAQ. The CDR3 has 14 amino acids.

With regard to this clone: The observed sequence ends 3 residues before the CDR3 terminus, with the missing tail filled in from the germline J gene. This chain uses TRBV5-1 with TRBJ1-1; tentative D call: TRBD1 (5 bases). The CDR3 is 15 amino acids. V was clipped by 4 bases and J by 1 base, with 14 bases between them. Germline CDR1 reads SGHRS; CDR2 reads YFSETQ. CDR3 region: CASSQKGYQNTEAFF. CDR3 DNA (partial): TGCGCCAGCAGCCAGAAGGGGTACCAGAACACTGAA.

The CDR3 bases that were read are TGTGCCAGTAGCACGCTGCTAGCGGGAGGAGGGACCGGGGAG. It yields the protein CASSTLLAGGGTGE. The whole CDR3 sequence reads CASSTLLAGGGTGELFF. The V call is TRBV19, the J call TRBJ2-2; 11 bases are a match to TRBD2. The read comes to an end 3 residues before the CDR3 does, leaving the germline J gene to fill in the end. In germline, CDR1 is LNHDA, CDR2 SQIVND (reference sequence). With 6 bases clipped from V and 5 bases from J, the junction kept 11 bases outside the gene matches. This CDR3 is 17 amino acids long.

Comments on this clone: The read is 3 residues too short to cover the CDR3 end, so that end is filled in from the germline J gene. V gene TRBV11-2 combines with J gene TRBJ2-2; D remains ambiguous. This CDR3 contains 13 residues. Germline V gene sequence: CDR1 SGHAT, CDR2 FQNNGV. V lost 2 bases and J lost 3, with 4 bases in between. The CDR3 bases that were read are TGTGCCAGCAGCTTACTAGACACCGGGGAG. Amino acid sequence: CASSLLDTGE. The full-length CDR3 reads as CASSLLDTGELFF.

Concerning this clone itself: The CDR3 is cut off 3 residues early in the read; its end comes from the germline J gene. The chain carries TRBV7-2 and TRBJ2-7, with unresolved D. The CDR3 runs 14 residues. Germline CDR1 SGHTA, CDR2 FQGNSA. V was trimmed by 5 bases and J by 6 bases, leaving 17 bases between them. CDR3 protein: CASSPSPPVFEQYF. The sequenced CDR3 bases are TGTGCCAGCAGCCCCTCCCCTCCAGTTTTCGAG.

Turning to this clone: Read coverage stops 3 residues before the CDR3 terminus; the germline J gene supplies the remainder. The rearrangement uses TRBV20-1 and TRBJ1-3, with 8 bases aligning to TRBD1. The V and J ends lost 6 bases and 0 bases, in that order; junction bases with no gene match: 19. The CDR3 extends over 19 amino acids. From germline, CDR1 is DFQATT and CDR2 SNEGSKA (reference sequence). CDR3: CSAQSVTGVTTISGNTIYF. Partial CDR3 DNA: TGCAGTGCCCAGAGTGTGACAGGGGTCACCACCATCTCTGGAAACACC.

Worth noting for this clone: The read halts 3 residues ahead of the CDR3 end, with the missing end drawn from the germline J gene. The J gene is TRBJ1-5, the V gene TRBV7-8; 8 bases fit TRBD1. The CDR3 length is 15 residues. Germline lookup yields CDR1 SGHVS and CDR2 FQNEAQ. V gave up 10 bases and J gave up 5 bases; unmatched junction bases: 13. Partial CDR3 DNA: TGTGCCACCGACCTGGGGCAGGGGGCCCATCAGCCC. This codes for CATDLGQGAHQP. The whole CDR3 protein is CATDLGQGAHQPQHF. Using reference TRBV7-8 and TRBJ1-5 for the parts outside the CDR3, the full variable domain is GAGVSQSPRYKVAKRGQDVALRCDPISGHVSLFWYQQALGQGPEFLTYFQNEAQLDKSGLPSDRFFAERPEGSVSTLKIQRTQQEDSAVYLCATDLGQGAHQPQHFGDGTRLSIL.

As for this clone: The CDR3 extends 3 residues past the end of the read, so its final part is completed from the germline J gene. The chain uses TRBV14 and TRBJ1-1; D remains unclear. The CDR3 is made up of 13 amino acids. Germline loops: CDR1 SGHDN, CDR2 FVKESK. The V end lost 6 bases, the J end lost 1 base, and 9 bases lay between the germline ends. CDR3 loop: CASRVGRNTEAFF. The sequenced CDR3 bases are TGTGCCAGCAGGGTAGGGCGGAACACTGAA.

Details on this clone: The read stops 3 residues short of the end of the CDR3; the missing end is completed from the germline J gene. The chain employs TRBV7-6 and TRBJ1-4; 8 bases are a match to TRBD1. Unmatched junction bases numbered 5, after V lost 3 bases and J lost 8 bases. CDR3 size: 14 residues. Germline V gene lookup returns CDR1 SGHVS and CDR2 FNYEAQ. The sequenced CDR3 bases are TGTGCCAGCAGCTTGACAGGGGAAGGGGAAAAA. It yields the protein CASSLTGEGEK. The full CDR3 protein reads CASSLTGEGEKLFF. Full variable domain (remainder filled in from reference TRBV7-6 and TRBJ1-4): GAGVSQSPRYKVTKRGQDVALRCDPISGHVSLYWYRQALGQGPEFLTYFNYEAQQDKSGLPNDRFSAERPEGSISTLTIQRTEQRDSAMYRCASSLTGEGEKLFFGSGTQLSVL.

CDR3 DNA, as far as it was read: TGTGCCAGCAGCTTGGAGGGTTTGCAGCCC. Translation gives CASSLEGLQP. The CDR3 as a whole reads CASSLEGLQPQHF. V is TRBV7-9 and J is TRBJ1-5; no clear D. Read sequence stops 3 residues before the CDR3 end, and the germline J gene provides the missing end. V dropped 3 bases and J dropped 7 bases, with 10 bases sitting between them. The CDR3 is made up of 13 amino acids. Germline assignment: CDR1 SEHNR and CDR2 FQNEAQ (reference sequence). Using reference TRBV7-9 and TRBJ1-5 for the parts outside the CDR3, the full variable domain is DTGVSQNPRHKITKRGQNVTFRCDPISEHNRLYWYRQTLGQGPEFLTYFQNEAQLEKSRLLSDRFSAERPKGSFSTLEIQRTEQGDSAMYLCASSLEGLQPQHFGDGTRLSIL.

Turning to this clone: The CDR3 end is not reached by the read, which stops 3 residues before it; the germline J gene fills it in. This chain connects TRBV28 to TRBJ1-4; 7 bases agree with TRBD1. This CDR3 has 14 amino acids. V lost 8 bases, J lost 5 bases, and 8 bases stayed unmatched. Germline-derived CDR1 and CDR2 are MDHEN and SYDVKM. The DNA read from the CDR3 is TGTGCCAGCCGTTGGACAGGTTCCAATGAAAAA. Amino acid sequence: CASRWTGSNEK. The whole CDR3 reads CASRWTGSNEKLFF.

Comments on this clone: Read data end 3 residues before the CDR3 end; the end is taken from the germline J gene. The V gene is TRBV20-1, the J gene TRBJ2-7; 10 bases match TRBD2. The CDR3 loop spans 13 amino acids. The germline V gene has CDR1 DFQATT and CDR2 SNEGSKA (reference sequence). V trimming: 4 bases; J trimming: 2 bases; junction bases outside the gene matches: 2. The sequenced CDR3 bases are TGCAGTGCTACTAGCGGGGGAACCTACGAG. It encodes CSATSGGTYE. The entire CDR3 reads CSATSGGTYEQYF.

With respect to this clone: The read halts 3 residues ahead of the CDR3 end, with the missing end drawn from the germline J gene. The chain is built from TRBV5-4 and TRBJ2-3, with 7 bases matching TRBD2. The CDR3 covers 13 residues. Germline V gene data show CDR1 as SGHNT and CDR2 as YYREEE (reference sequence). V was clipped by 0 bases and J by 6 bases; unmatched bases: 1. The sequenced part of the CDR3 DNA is TGTGCCAGCAGCTTGGCACTAGCGGATACG. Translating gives CASSLALADT. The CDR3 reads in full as CASSLALADTQYF.

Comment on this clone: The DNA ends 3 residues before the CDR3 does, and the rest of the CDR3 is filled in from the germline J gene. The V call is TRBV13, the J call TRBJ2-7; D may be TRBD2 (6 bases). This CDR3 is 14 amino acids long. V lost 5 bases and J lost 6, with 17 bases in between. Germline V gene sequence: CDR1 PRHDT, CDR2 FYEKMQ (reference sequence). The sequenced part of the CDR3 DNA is TGTGCCAGCAGCCTCAGCGGGTCGTTCGGCGAG. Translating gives CASSLSGSFGE. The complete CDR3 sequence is CASSLSGSFGEQYF.

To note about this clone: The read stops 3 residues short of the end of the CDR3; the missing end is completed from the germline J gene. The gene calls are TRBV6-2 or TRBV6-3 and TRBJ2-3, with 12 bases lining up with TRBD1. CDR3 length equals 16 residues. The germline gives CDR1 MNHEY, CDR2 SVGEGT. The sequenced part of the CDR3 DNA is TGTGCCAGCAGGTCCGGGACAGGGGGCAGCCAAGAGACG. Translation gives CASRSGTGGSQET. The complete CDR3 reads CASRSGTGGSQETQYF.